These 29 T cell receptor beta chains originate from one sample sequenced in a study of blood T cells in healthy people across ages. With a J-beta primer mix and a sample-barcoded 5' primer, a second PCR ran 7 to 11 cycles. TCRdb re-called the 5' RACE reads through MiXCR, storing one row per CDR3 protein. The sample yields approximately 900,000 distinct CDR3 sequences, roughly 43% seen once. Sequencing was done on a sample of blood. The source of these receptors is a man aged 30-40 years in good health.

The count of this clonotype is one. The chain employs TRBV10-3 and TRBJ2-7, with 7 positions matching TRBD1. In germline, CDR1 is ENHRY, CDR2 SYGVKD. V shed 9 bases and J 3 bases; nucleotides not matched to a gene: 8. The CDR3 is made up of 13 amino acids. Here the CDR3 DNA reads TGTGCCATAGCGACAGGGACGTTCTACGAGCAGTACTTC. It is translated as CAIATGTFYEQYF.

This clonotype has more than one count but fewer than ten. This chain links TRBV30 with TRBJ2-5; tentative D call: TRBD1 (6 bases). The last part of the DNA fits TRBJ2-7 better; the J call may be wrong. This CDR3 comprises 13 residues. Germline-derived CDR1 and CDR2 are GTSNPN and SVGIG (reference sequence). Written as DNA, the CDR3 is TGTGCCTGGAGCCTAGGGGGATCCTACGAGCAGTACTTC. Protein product: CAWSLGGSYEQYF.

Turning to this clonotype: An end of the junction does not agree with germline; a read error may underlie this. The CDR3 DNA sequence: TGCGCCGGCAGCTTGAAGGGACAGGTTTTTAATGAGCAGTACTTC. Translating it yields CAGSLKGQVFNEQYF. The rearrangement links TRBV5-1 to TRBJ2-5; 8 nucleotides align to TRBD1. Germline CDR1 and CDR2: SGHRS and YFSETQ. The CDR3 runs to 15 residues.

The CDR3 DNA is TGTGCCAGCAGACCCAGCAGGGACACAGATACGCAGTATTTT. As protein: CASRPSRDTDTQYF. V gene TRBV6-2 or TRBV6-3 combines with J gene TRBJ2-3; D perhaps matches TRBD1 (5 bases). V dropped 6 bases and J dropped 2 bases, with 12 bases sitting between them. The CDR3 runs 14 residues. Germline V gives CDR1 MNHEY, CDR2 SVGEGT.

This clonotype was detected only a few times. The rearrangement links TRBV9 to TRBJ2-1, with 8 bases matching TRBD2. V lost 0 bases and J lost 4; bases outside the gene matches: 6. CDR1 is SGDLS, CDR2 YYNGEE, per germline. The CDR3 extends over 16 amino acids. For the CDR3, the DNA is TGTGCCAGCAGCGTAGGGACTAGCAAACATTACAATGAGCAGTTCTTC. Its protein product is CASSVGTSKHYNEQFF.

This chain joins TRBV10-3 and TRBJ2-7, with 7 bases lining up with TRBD2. Germline CDR1 reads ENHRY; CDR2 reads SYGVKD. The CDR3 length is 13 residues. The V segment lost 8 bases and the J segment 4 bases; nucleotides outside the gene matches: 8. The CDR3 nucleotides read TGTGCCATCGCCAGCGGGGACGAATACGAGCAGTACTTC. It encodes CAIASGDEYEQYF.

The V call is TRBV5-1, the J call TRBJ1-1; tentative D call: TRBD1 (6 bases). This CDR3 is 17 amino acids long. Trimming removed 3 bases at V and 0 bases at J, with 18 bases between. Germline-derived CDR1 and CDR2 are SGHRS and YFSETQ. This CDR3 reads CASSWTGQTLMNTEAFF. The CDR3 nucleotides read TGCGCCAGCAGCTGGACTGGACAGACCCTCATGAACACTGAAGCTTTCTTT.

The chain joins TRBV4-3 to TRBJ2-1; 7 bases line up with TRBD1. This CDR3 region has 16 residues. Germline CDR1 and CDR2: LGHNA and YSLEER. Trimming took 0 bases from V and 2 from J; bases not matched to a gene: 4. The CDR3, as DNA: TGCGCCAGCAGCCAAGACCGACAGGGCCCCTACAATGAGCAGTTCTTC. This translates into CASSQDRQGPYNEQFF.

This chain links TRBV30 with TRBJ1-6; the D gene is possibly TRBD1 (5 bases). This CDR3 region has 13 residues. Per the germline V gene, CDR1 is GTSNPN and CDR2 is SVGIG (reference sequence). V dropped 0 bases and J dropped 12 bases, with 12 bases sitting between them. The CDR3 nucleotides are TGTGCCTGGAGTGTACAGCAGGGCTTACCCCTCCACTTT. Protein product: CAWSVQQGLPLHF.

The gene calls are TRBV20-1 and TRBJ2-4; D is ambiguous. The J call may be in error: the DNA end matches TRBJ2-7 better. Germline loops: CDR1 DFQATT, CDR2 SNEGSKA (reference sequence). This CDR3 comprises 14 residues. The CDR3, as DNA: TGCAGTGCTAGAGATCCACAAGGAACCTACGAGCAGTACTTC. Protein product: CSARDPQGTYEQYF.

This clonotype was found a few times. The CDR3 nucleotides are TGCAGTGCTACCCGACAGGGCCCCTATAATTCACCCCTCCACTTT. This gives the protein CSATRQGPYNSPLHF. The chain carries TRBV20-1 and TRBJ1-6, with TRBD1 matching over 7 bases. J lost 2 bases, V lost 4 bases, and 5 bases had no gene match. Per the germline V gene, CDR1 is DFQATT and CDR2 is SNEGSKA (reference sequence). The CDR3 is 15 residues long.

The rearrangement joins TRBV7-6 to TRBJ1-4; 7 positions match TRBD1. V dropped 4 bases and J dropped 4; count of bases not matched to a gene: 9. The germline V gene encodes CDR1 SGHVS and CDR2 FNYEAQ. The CDR3 runs 16 residues. Here the CDR3 reads CASSYLPGQNNEKLFF. The CDR3 DNA sequence: TGTGCCAGCAGCTACCTCCCGGGACAGAATAATGAAAAACTGTTTTTT.

CDR3 region: CASSPLAGDYNEQYF. CDR3 DNA: TGTGCCAGCAGTCCCCTAGCGGGGGACTACAATGAGCAGTACTTC. The chain carries TRBV4-2 and TRBJ2-1; 10 nucleotides match TRBD2. The tail of the sequence fits TRBJ2-7 better, so the J call may be wrong. This CDR3 contains 15 residues. Germline-derived CDR1 and CDR2 are LGHNA and YNFKEQ.

The chain uses TRBV7-2 and TRBJ1-2; D remains ambiguous. Germline CDR1 SGHTA, CDR2 FQGNSA. The CDR3 extends over 14 amino acids. Trimming took off 4 bases at V and 8 bases at J, with 17 bases between the two ends. The CDR3 sequence is CASSSYMEVGGYTF. As DNA, the CDR3 is TGTGCCAGCAGCTCCTATATGGAAGTCGGCGGCTACACCTTC. The whole variable domain, remainder taken from reference TRBV7-2 and TRBJ1-2, is GAGVSQSPSNKVTEKGKDVELRCDPISGHTALYWYRQSLGQGLEFLIYFQGNSAPDKSGLPSDRFSAERTGGSVSTLTIQRTQQEDSAVYLCASSSYMEVGGYTFGSGTRLTVV.

This clonotype was seen a few times. The chain uses TRBV9 and TRBJ2-3; 9 nucleotides agree with TRBD2. This CDR3 region has 15 residues. Germline V CDR1 and CDR2: SGDLS, YYNGEE. V was clipped by 3 bases and J by 2 bases; unmatched bases: 4. The chain's CDR3 is CASSGGGGATDTQYF. The CDR3 nucleotides read TGTGCCAGCAGCGGCGGCGGGGGGGCCACAGATACGCAGTATTTT. The whole variable domain, filled in from reference TRBV9 and TRBJ2-3, reads DSGVTQTPKHLITATGQRVTLRCSPRSGDLSVYWYQQSLDQGLQFLIQYYNGEERAKGNILERFSAQQFPDLHSELNLSSLELGDSALYFCASSGGGGATDTQYFGPGTRLTVL.

On this clonotype itself: A much larger clone lies one base from this, so it may be a read error. V is TRBV6-5 and J is TRBJ2-1, with D perhaps being TRBD1 or TRBD2 (6 bases each). Germline loops: CDR1 MNHEY, CDR2 SVGAGI. The V gene lost 4 bases and the J gene lost 13 bases, with 23 bases spanning the gap. CDR3 length equals 15 residues. CDR3 nucleotides: TGTGCCAGCAGTTCGCGGACGACAAGGGGGGAGACCCAGTTCTTC. Its translation is CASSSRTTRGETQFF.

This clonotype was recorded once. The V and J genes are TRBV20-1 and TRBJ2-3; 7 bases match TRBD1. V lost 3 bases and J lost 4; bases outside the gene matches: 7. The CDR3 consists of 14 residues. Germline V CDR1 and CDR2: DFQATT, SNEGSKA (reference sequence). CDR3 sequence (DNA): TGCAGTGCTAGCCTTCCAAGGGGGCCAGATACGCAGTATTTT. It yields the protein CSASLPRGPDTQYF.

This clonotype has more than one count but fewer than ten. The CDR3 sequence: CASSFASGVNEQFF. The CDR3 DNA reads TGCGCCAGCAGCTTTGCTAGCGGGGTAAATGAGCAGTTCTTC. The chain uses TRBV5-1 and TRBJ2-1; TRBD2 matches at 9 bases. The CDR3 has 14 residues. CDR1 SGHRS and CDR2 YFSETQ come from the germline V gene. Trimming took 2 bases from V and 7 from J; bases not matched to a gene: 4.

V and J are TRBV2 and TRBJ2-7; no firm D call. The J call may not be correct, given that the DNA end is closer to TRBJ2-5. CDR1 is SNHLY, CDR2 FYNNEI, per germline. CDR3 length equals 11 residues. As DNA, the CDR3 is TGTGCCAGCAGTGAATATGAGACCCAGTACTTC. Residues: CASSEYETQYF.

There are a few counts of this clonotype. This chain links TRBV2 with TRBJ2-1; TRBD1 matches 11 bases. After removal of 6 bases from V and 6 bases from J, the junction contained 7 bases not matched to a gene. There are 15 residues in the CDR3. CDR1 and CDR2 (germline): SNHLY, FYNNEI. The CDR3 here is CASRGQGVSLNEQFF. The CDR3 DNA reads as TGTGCCAGCAGGGGACAGGGGGTTTCCCTCAATGAGCAGTTCTTC.

This chain uses TRBV30 with TRBJ1-2, with a possible D match to TRBD1 (5 bases). Germline V gives CDR1 GTSNPN, CDR2 SVGIG (reference sequence). V was cut by 2 bases and J by 8 bases, with 15 bases left in between. The CDR3 spans 13 residues. The DNA for the CDR3 is TGTGCCTGGAGTACAGGCGGCCTACGCGGCTACACCTTC. The encoded protein is CAWSTGGLRGYTF.

This clonotype is a singleton in its sample. This may be a read error: a much more frequent sequence differs by one nucleotide. This chain connects TRBV7-2 to TRBJ2-1; unclear D gene. The length of the CDR3 is 13 residues. V lost 1 base to trimming and J lost 10 bases, with 11 bases between them. Germline CDR1 SGHTA, CDR2 FQGNSA. This CDR3 reads CASSLGGLLEQFF. CDR3 nucleotide sequence: TGTGCCAGCAGCTTAGGGGGTCTCCTAGAGCAGTTCTTC.

This clonotype has just a few counts. The chain combines TRBV20-1 with TRBJ2-5; a weak D match, TRBD1 (5 bases). The germline gives CDR1 DFQATT, CDR2 SNEGSKA (reference sequence). CDR3 length: 12 residues. The ends were cut back, 6 bases at V and 4 bases at J, with 12 bases in the middle. The CDR3 here is CSANARAETQYF. CDR3 coding DNA: TGCAGTGCCAATGCCAGGGCAGAGACCCAGTACTTC.

The sample holds many counts of this clonotype. This chain connects TRBV29-1 to TRBJ2-1; D remains ambiguous. V gave up 4 bases and J gave up 0 bases, with 7 bases separating them. The CDR3 consists of 13 residues. From germline, CDR1 is SQVTM and CDR2 ANQGSEA. The CDR3 sequence: CSVGYSSYNEQFF. The CDR3 region has the DNA TGCAGCGTTGGTTACAGCTCCTACAATGAGCAGTTCTTC.

As to this clonotype: One base away lies a much larger clone, so this may be a sequencing read error. The rearrangement links TRBV28 to TRBJ2-3; the D is unclear. Germline V lookup: CDR1 MDHEN, CDR2 SYDVKM. Trimming pared 6 bases from V and 3 bases from J, leaving 16 bases between. This CDR3 spans 15 amino acids. The CDR3 is CASSWAGSWTDTQYF. The CDR3 bases are TGTGCCAGCAGCTGGGCAGGTTCATGGACAGATACGCAGTATTTT.

The rearrangement links TRBV3-1 to TRBJ2-3; tentatively, D is TRBD1 (5 bases). Germline assignment: CDR1 LGHDT and CDR2 YNNKEL (reference sequence). Trimming pared 1 base from V and 4 bases from J, leaving 15 bases between. The CDR3 runs 16 residues. CDR3 DNA: TGTGCCAGCAGCCAAGGGATCCTTCAGGGATCAGATACGCAGTATTTT. This gives the protein CASSQGILQGSDTQYF.

As DNA, the CDR3 is TGCAGCGCTCGAGACGGCCAAGAGACCCAGTACTTC. This gives the protein CSARDGQETQYF. V usage is TRBV29-1 and J usage is TRBJ2-5; D is uncertain. This CDR3 is 12 amino acids long. The V gene lost 7 bases and the J gene lost 1 base, with 10 bases spanning the gap. From germline, CDR1 is SQVTM and CDR2 ANQGSEA. The whole variable domain, remainder taken from reference TRBV29-1 and TRBJ2-5, is SAVISQKPSRDICQRGTSLTIQCQVDSQVTMMFWYRQQPGQSLTLIATANQGSEATYESGFVIDKFPISRPNLTFSTLTVSNMSPEDSSIYLCSARDGQETQYFGPGTRLLVL.

The sample holds a few counts of this clonotype. The rearrangement uses TRBV10-3 and TRBJ2-3, with D perhaps being TRBD1 or TRBD2 (5 bases each). This CDR3 is built from 15 residues. Trimming removed 3 bases from V and 4 bases from J, with 14 bases in between. Germline V gene data show CDR1 as ENHRY and CDR2 as SYGVKD. The CDR3 here is CAISDLGDPPDTQYF. The CDR3 DNA is TGTGCCATCAGTGATTTGGGGGATCCTCCAGATACGCAGTATTTT.

This clonotype occurred a few times. V is TRBV6-5 and J is TRBJ1-1; D not certain. Deletions cut 2 bases from V and 0 bases from J, with 7 bases between. The V gene's germline CDR1 is MNHEY and CDR2 SVGAGI. CDR3 length: 14 amino acids. The CDR3 here is CASSYRAVNTEAFF. CDR3 DNA: TGTGCCAGCAGTTACAGGGCGGTGAACACTGAAGCTTTCTTT.